The sample holds a few counts of the clone carrying this T cell receptor (beta chain). This record belongs to a study of patients and donors after allogeneic stem cell transplantation. MiXCR was run by TCRdb on the RT-PCR reads, yielding one entry per CDR3 protein. The table includes approximately 410,000 distinct CDR3 sequences, 16% detected once. Germline V gene data show CDR1 as SGHTA and CDR2 as FQGNSA. The CDR3 sequence is 16 residues long. V lost 7 bases and J lost 1; bases outside the gene matches: 7. This chain links TRBV7-2 with TRBJ2-2, with 9 bases lining up with TRBD2. The sequenced sample consisted of blood, either unsorted or a sorted T cell fraction (not recorded which). The sequence came from a human donor who was either an allogeneic HSCT recipient or a stem cell or donor lymphocyte infusion donor (not recorded which). It is not recorded whose cells these are; they may come from a transplant donor. The chain's CDR3 is CASTHSGGRNTGELFF. The CDR3 nucleotides are TGTGCCAGCACCCATAGCGGGGGCCGGAACACCGGGGAGCTGTTTTTT.